This entry lists 32 T cell receptor beta chains sequenced from one sample in a study of CD8+CD57+ T cells in acquired aplastic anemia. CDR3 and TCR beta VDJ profiling relied on genomic DNA as the template. A single record per CDR3 protein comes from TCRdb applying MiXCR to the reads. The table includes 190,000 or so distinct CDR3 sequences, 48% detected once. Sequencing involved patients with CD8+CD57+ cell expansion previously shown by flow cytometry. Sequenced: sorted CD4+, CD8+, or CD8+CD57+ T cells (not recorded which) from PBMCs. Receptors were obtained from a human donor with aplastic anemia.

The chain combines TRBV7-9 with TRBJ1-1; TRBD1 aligns across 7 bases. Germline V lookup: CDR1 SEHNR, CDR2 FQNEAQ (reference sequence). The CDR3 covers 14 residues. The J segment lost 1 base and the V segment lost 3 bases, leaving 2 bases of the junction unmatched. The CDR3 DNA reads TGTGCCAGCAGCTTCCGGACAGGGAACACTGAAGCTTTCTTT. As protein: CASSFRTGNTEAFF. The whole variable domain, filled in from reference TRBV7-9 and TRBJ1-1, reads DTGVSQNPRHKITKRGQNVTFRCDPISEHNRLYWYRQTLGQGPEFLTYFQNEAQLEKSRLLSDRFSAERPKGSFSTLEIQRTEQGDSAMYLCASSFRTGNTEAFFGQGTRLTVV.

This clonotype has a single count. The rearrangement uses TRBV15 and TRBJ2-3; D not resolved. Germline values: CDR1 LNHNV, CDR2 YYDKDF (reference sequence). The CDR3 runs 14 residues. V gave up 5 bases and J gave up 0 bases, with 9 bases separating them. The CDR3, as DNA: TGTGCCACCAGCGGCGGATTTAGCACAGATACGCAGTATTTT. This codes for CATSGGFSTDTQYF.

The chain has TRBV19 and TRBJ1-1; 9 nucleotides agree with TRBD1. V gave up 5 bases and J gave up 11 bases; unmatched junction bases: 9. Per germline, CDR1 LNHDA and CDR2 SQIVND (reference sequence). CDR3 length equals 13 residues. The CDR3 bases are TGTGCCAGTAGTGAACAGGGGGCGAATCGGGCTTTCTTT. This encodes CASSEQGANRAFF.

A note on this clonotype: Being one base from a much bigger clone, this may be a read error. The V and J genes are TRBV12-3 or TRBV12-4 and TRBJ2-5, with D unresolved. The CDR3 covers 13 residues. V was clipped by 4 bases and J by 5 bases, with 11 bases between them. The CDR3 loop reads CASSSKSRETQYF. CDR3 nucleotide sequence: TGTGCCAGCAGTTCAAAATCGCGGGAGACCCAGTACTTC.

The sample holds a few counts of this clonotype. Possible read error: a much larger clone is one base away. J is TRBJ2-2 and V is TRBV4-3, with TRBD1 as a possible D gene (6 bases). Deletions cut 1 base from V and 8 bases from J, with 11 bases between. Germline V lookup: CDR1 LGHNA, CDR2 YSLEER. The CDR3 loop spans 14 amino acids. Here the CDR3 reads CASSQVSTGGELFF. The DNA for the CDR3 is TGCGCCAGCAGCCAAGTATCGACAGGTGGGGAGCTGTTTTTT.

J is TRBJ2-7 and V is TRBV5-8; no reliable D call. Trimming removed 0 bases at V and 3 bases at J, with 7 bases between. CDR3 length: 13 amino acids. CDR1 is SGHTS and CDR2 is YDEGEE in the germline V gene. In DNA, the CDR3 is TGTGCCAGCAGCTTGGGTCATCGCTACGAGCAGTACTTC. Translating it yields CASSLGHRYEQYF.

The chain carries TRBV10-1 and TRBJ1-5; TRBD1 agrees at 7 bases. V trimming: 7 bases; J trimming: 0 bases; junction bases outside the gene matches: 9. Germline lookup yields CDR1 WNHNN and CDR2 SYGVQD (reference sequence). There are 16 residues in the CDR3. CDR3 sequence (DNA): TGCGCCAGCACCCCCGGACAGGCGATTAGCAATCAGCCCCAGCATTTT. It translates to CASTPGQAISNQPQHF.

There are many counts of this clonotype. J is TRBJ2-7 and V is TRBV3-1, with TRBD2 identical over 11 bases. From germline, CDR1 is LGHDT and CDR2 YNNKEL (reference sequence). V lost 4 bases and J lost 2; bases outside the gene matches: 10. This CDR3 contains 17 residues. The CDR3 DNA sequence: TGTGCCAGCAGCCCAAGTGGCACTAGCGGGAGAGCCTACGAGCAGTACTTC. It specifies CASSPSGTSGRAYEQYF.

The V and J genes are TRBV2 and TRBJ2-5; D is unclear. Per the germline V gene, CDR1 is SNHLY and CDR2 is FYNNEI. The ends were cut back, 6 bases at V and 2 bases at J, with 10 bases in the middle. CDR3 length: 13 residues. The CDR3 sequence is CASRKELQETQYF. In DNA, the CDR3 is TGTGCCAGCAGGAAGGAATTGCAAGAGACCCAGTACTTC.

The CDR3 region has the DNA TGTGCCAGCAGTGAAGCTCGGCCTAATAACTATGGCTACACCTTC. Translated: CASSEARPNNYGYTF. The gene calls are TRBV2 and TRBJ1-2, with D unclear. The CDR3 totals 15 residues. Trimming removed 0 bases at V and 1 base at J, with 9 bases between. CDR1 and CDR2 from the germline V gene are SNHLY and FYNNEI.

V gene TRBV29-1 combines with J gene TRBJ2-3; 7 positions agree with TRBD2. Germline CDR1 is SQVTM and CDR2 is ANQGSEA. CDR3 length equals 14 residues. J was trimmed by 0 bases and V by 3 bases; bases with no gene match: 3. The CDR3 nucleotides read TGCAGCGTTGATGGGGGGGGGAGCACAGATACGCAGTATTTT. Encoded protein: CSVDGGGSTDTQYF.

The chain joins TRBV25-1 to TRBJ1-3; 9 nucleotides line up with TRBD1. Germline lookup yields CDR1 MGHDK and CDR2 SYGVNS. V lost 6 bases and J lost 2; bases outside the gene matches: 17. The CDR3 runs to 19 residues. In DNA, the CDR3 is TGTGCCAGCAGCGGAGACAGGGGGGGACACCGGGGAGCTGGAAACACCATATATTTT. Translated, it gives CASSGDRGGHRGAGNTIYF.

The chain links TRBV15 to TRBJ2-3; D is unclear. The V end lost 0 bases, the J end lost 4 bases, and 5 bases lay between the germline ends. CDR3 size: 13 residues. Germline CDR1 LNHNV, CDR2 YYDKDF (reference sequence). The CDR3 here is CATSREWSDTQYF. DNA of the CDR3: TGTGCCACCAGCAGAGAGTGGTCAGATACGCAGTATTTT.

This clonotype was found many times. V usage is TRBV20-1 and J usage is TRBJ1-5; possibly TRBD1 for D (5 bases). Germline V lookup: CDR1 DFQATT, CDR2 SNEGSKA (reference sequence). CDR3 length: 15 residues. Trimming cost V 5 bases and J 4 bases, with 18 bases left between them. The CDR3 region is CSAELTGLGNQPQHF. The CDR3 DNA reads TGCAGTGCTGAGCTCACAGGCTTGGGGAATCAGCCCCAGCATTTT.

This clonotype was observed once. The chain recombines TRBV24-1 with TRBJ2-3, with D unresolved. Trimming took off 4 bases at V and 6 bases at J, with 10 bases between the two ends. The CDR3 totals 13 residues. The V gene's germline CDR1 is KGHDR and CDR2 SFDVKD. In DNA, the CDR3 is TGTGCCACCAGTGACTATGACGGGGATACGCAGTATTTT. This codes for CATSDYDGDTQYF.

This chain connects TRBV2 to TRBJ1-4, with TRBD1 as a possible D gene (6 bases). The CDR3 totals 16 residues. From germline, CDR1 is SNHLY and CDR2 FYNNEI. The V and J ends lost 6 bases and 0 bases respectively, with 14 bases between them. CDR3 protein: CASSAGTSATNEKLFF. The DNA for the CDR3 is TGTGCCAGCAGCGCCGGGACATCTGCAACTAATGAAAAACTGTTTTTT.

J is TRBJ1-2 and V is TRBV24-1; D unclear. V was trimmed by 3 bases and J by 6 bases, leaving 13 bases between them. The CDR3 is 14 amino acids. In germline, CDR1 is KGHDR, CDR2 SFDVKD. CDR3 DNA: TGTGCCACCAGTGATCCACCCCCGGTGCATGGCTACACCTTC. This codes for CATSDPPPVHGYTF.

A remark on this clonotype: Mismatch with germline at one junction end may stem from a read error. The chain links TRBV27 to TRBJ1-5; D is perhaps TRBD1 (5 bases). Per the germline V gene, CDR1 is MNHEY and CDR2 is SMNVEV (reference sequence). The CDR3 runs to 14 residues. The CDR3 protein is CASSFFGGDQLQHF. DNA of the CDR3: TGTGCCAGCAGTTTTTTCGGGGGGGATCAGCTCCAGCATTTT.

This clonotype was counted once. The chain combines TRBV20-1 with TRBJ2-7; 8 bases match TRBD1. This CDR3 region has 14 residues. With 0 bases clipped from V and 4 bases from J, the junction kept 5 bases outside the gene matches. CDR1 is DFQATT and CDR2 is SNEGSKA in the germline V gene (reference sequence). CDR3 region: CSARDRTGWYEQYF. CDR3 bases: TGCAGTGCTAGAGATCGGACAGGGTGGTACGAGCAGTACTTC.

The chain employs TRBV5-1 and TRBJ1-2, with D perhaps matching TRBD1 (5 bases). There are 14 residues in the CDR3. V lost 1 base, J lost 3 bases, and 10 bases lay in between. Germline assignment: CDR1 SGHRS and CDR2 YFSETQ. The CDR3 DNA reads TGCGCCAGCAGCTTGTCAGGGAGTCACTATGGCTACACCTTC. It yields the protein CASSLSGSHYGYTF. Full variable domain (outside the CDR3, taken from reference TRBV5-1 and TRBJ1-2): KAGVTQTPRYLIKTRGQQVTLSCSPISGHRSVSWYQQTPGQGLQFLFEYFSETQRNKGNFPGRFSGRQFSNSRSEMNVSTLELGDSALYLCASSLSGSHYGYTFGSGTRLTVV.

The CDR3 DNA reads as TGTGCCAGCAGAATAAGCGGGGGCAGCACAGATACGCAGTATTTT. Encoded protein: CASRISGGSTDTQYF. The chain recombines TRBV11-1 with TRBJ2-3; 8 bases fit TRBD2. The CDR3 loop spans 15 amino acids. V shed 6 bases, J shed 0 bases, and the junction held 5 bases outside the gene matches. In germline, CDR1 is SGHAT, CDR2 FQDESV (reference sequence).

This rearrangement joins TRBV18 to TRBJ1-5; 8 bases agree with TRBD1. The J segment lost 2 bases and the V segment lost 6 bases, leaving 9 bases of the junction unmatched. Germline loops: CDR1 KGHSH, CDR2 LQKENI. The CDR3 loop spans 16 amino acids. The CDR3 sequence is CASSPSGGAGNQPQHF. The CDR3 coding sequence is TGTGCCAGCTCTCCCTCAGGGGGCGCGGGCAATCAGCCCCAGCATTTT. The variable domain in full, completed from reference TRBV18 and TRBJ1-5, reads NAGVMQNPRHLVRRRGQEARLRCSPMKGHSHVYWYRQLPEEGLKFMVYLQKENIIDESGMPKERFSAEFPKEGPSILRIQQVVRGDSAAYFCASSPSGGAGNQPQHFGDGTRLSIL.

A word on this clonotype: Its ends do not fully match the called genes, so a read error is possible. The chain has TRBV20-1 and TRBJ2-7, with 13 bases that match TRBD2. CDR1 is DFQATT and CDR2 is SNEGSKA in the germline V gene (reference sequence). The length of the CDR3 is 14 residues. This CDR3 is CSAGTSGRGRERYF. The CDR3 DNA sequence: TGCAGTGCTGGAACTAGCGGGAGGGGGCGCGAGCGGTACTTC.

At least ten counts were recorded for this clonotype. The V and J genes are TRBV5-1 and TRBJ2-5; no definite D call. The CDR3 is 15 amino acids. Germline loops: CDR1 SGHRS, CDR2 YFSETQ. The V end lost 4 bases, the J end lost 1 base, and 14 bases lay between the germline ends. CDR3 protein: CASSPVPGSQETQYF. In nucleotides, the CDR3 is TGCGCCAGCAGCCCGGTCCCAGGCAGCCAAGAGACCCAGTACTTC.

The chain links TRBV24-1 to TRBJ2-6; weak D call: TRBD1 (6 bases). The germline CDR1 and CDR2 sequences are KGHDR and SFDVKD. V shed 7 bases and J shed 4 bases, with 16 bases lying between them. The CDR3 covers 16 residues. The CDR3 here is CATSTTGSLGANVLTF. The CDR3 nucleotides are TGTGCCACCAGCACCACAGGGAGCCTCGGGGCCAACGTCCTGACTTTC.

Ten or more counts support this clonotype. This chain uses TRBV7-8 with TRBJ1-1, with D unresolved. The ends were cut back, 4 bases at V and 0 bases at J, with 9 bases in the middle. CDR3 length: 14 residues. Per germline, CDR1 SGHVS and CDR2 FQNEAQ. The CDR3 loop reads CASSSTVMNTEAFF. The CDR3 DNA reads TGTGCCAGCAGCTCGACGGTGATGAACACTGAAGCTTTCTTT. Based on the CDR3 plus reference TRBV7-8 and TRBJ1-1, the full variable domain is GAGVSQSPRYKVAKRGQDVALRCDPISGHVSLFWYQQALGQGPEFLTYFQNEAQLDKSGLPSDRFFAERPEGSVSTLKIQRTQQEDSAVYLCASSSTVMNTEAFFGQGTRLTVV.

This clonotype was seen more than once but under ten times. This chain uses TRBV2 with TRBJ1-6; unclear D gene. V lost 7 bases, J lost 9 bases, and 13 bases lay in between. CDR1 is SNHLY, CDR2 FYNNEI, per germline. This CDR3 comprises 13 residues. Written as DNA, the CDR3 is TGTGCCAGCACGAAGGACCTTTCTTCACCCCTCCACTTT. This codes for CASTKDLSSPLHF. The variable domain in full, with the rest retrieved from reference TRBV2 and TRBJ1-6, is EPEVTQTPSHQVTQMGQEVILRCVPISNHLYFYWYRQILGQKVEFLVSFYNNEISEKSEIFDDQFSVERPDGSNFTLKIRSTKLEDSAMYFCASTKDLSSPLHFGNGTRLTVT.

Of note for this clonotype: A much larger clone is a single base away; this may be a read error. This chain links TRBV20-1 with TRBJ1-4; D might be TRBD1 (5 bases). CDR3 size: 13 residues. Germline CDR1 reads DFQATT; CDR2 reads SNEGSKA (reference sequence). The CDR3 sequence is CSASGLTNERLFF. The CDR3 DNA sequence: TGCAGTGCGTCAGGGTTAACTAATGAAAGACTGTTTTTT.

The chain is built from TRBV5-6 and TRBJ1-6; D call uncertain. Germline V lookup: CDR1 SGHDT, CDR2 YYEEEE. V lost 4 bases and J 3 bases, leaving 8 bases between the germline ends. This CDR3 is 14 amino acids long. Written as DNA, the CDR3 is TGTGCCAGCAGCCGCGAATTCTATAATTCACCCCTCCACTTT. Encoded protein: CASSREFYNSPLHF.

This clonotype was seen repeatedly, ten times or more. V gene TRBV9 combines with J gene TRBJ2-3; TRBD2 matches at 9 bases. With V trimmed by 0 bases and J by 3 bases, 8 bases remained unmatched. Germline CDR1 is SGDLS and CDR2 is YYNGEE. CDR3 size: 17 residues. The CDR3 loop reads CASSVGSGGLGTDTQYF. The CDR3 DNA follows: TGTGCCAGCAGCGTAGGGAGCGGGGGGTTGGGGACAGATACGCAGTATTTT.

A remark on this clonotype: An end of the junction differs from the germline gene, which may be a read error. The genes are TRBV7-2 and TRBJ2-7, with D unclear. This CDR3 region has 13 residues. Per germline, CDR1 SGHTA and CDR2 FQGNSA. In DNA, the CDR3 is TGTGCCGGCAGCCGTGACTTGGGGTACGAGCAGTACTTC. Residues: CAGSRDLGYEQYF.

The rearrangement joins TRBV10-3 to TRBJ1-2, with D hard to call. The CDR3 length is 16 residues. The germline V gene has CDR1 ENHRY and CDR2 SYGVKD. Deletions cut 0 bases from V and 0 bases from J, with 11 bases between. CDR3 coding DNA: TGTGCCATCAGTGAGTCATCCCGTTTTCCTAACTATGGCTACACCTTC. Amino acid sequence: CAISESSRFPNYGYTF.